This TCR beta chain was found in a study of blood T cells in healthy people across ages. The study's findings and limits: Donor CMV status, an unknown factor, possibly confounded changes in expanded clonotypes. When set beside aged donors, long-lived donors presented more naive CD4+ cells and higher diversity.

Then a second PCR, running roughly 7 to 12 cycles, was carried out with a sample-barcoded 5' primer and a J-beta primer mix. Unique molecular identifiers of 12 random nucleotides labeled each cDNA. Per-sample output comprised a minimum of 2.5 million paired-end reads containing CDR3. TCRdb passed the 5' RACE reads through MiXCR, listing each CDR3 protein once. The sample carries around 1.7 million distinct CDR3 sequences, roughly 27% recorded once. Comments on this clonotype: Its target is not known.

The receptor was derived from a woman aged 25 to 39 in good health. The specimen sequenced was blood.

The CDR3 sequence: CASSYSLGSGPRGNTEAFF. Here the CDR3 DNA reads TGTGCCAGCAGTTACTCCCTAGGTTCGGGACCTAGGGGAAACACTGAAGCTTTCTTT. The chain recombines TRBV6-5 with TRBJ1-1, with D perhaps TRBD1 (5 bases). This CDR3 region has 19 residues. V was clipped by 0 bases and J by 2 bases, with 22 bases between them. Germline V CDR1 and CDR2: MNHEY, SVGAGI.